The 21 T cell receptor beta chains presented below share a single source sample, sequenced in a study of shared clonotypes between healthy human individuals. TCRdb's table, derived via immunoSEQ multiplex PCR, lists solely in-frame clones and lacks some. The sample lists 660,000 or so clones, 95% to 97% seen once, with approximately 0.1% in the top ten. Naive CD8 populations comprised CD45RO-negative cells positively selected for CCR7, excluding terminally differentiated effector memory CD45RA+ cells. The sample was naive CD8+ T cells sorted from blood. The receptors originated from a woman aged 25-40 years in good health.

This clone showed up just once. The CDR3 reads CASSDLGTQSYEQYF. As DNA, the CDR3 is TGTGCCAGCAGTGACCTAGGGACACAATCCTACGAGCAGTACTTC. The rearrangement links TRBV2 to TRBJ2-7; D may be TRBD1 (6 bases). This CDR3 has 15 residues. CDR1 is SNHLY, CDR2 FYNNEI, per germline. The V gene lost 3 bases and the J gene lost 1 base, with 13 bases spanning the gap.

The genes are TRBV7-9 and TRBJ2-2; 7 bases agree with TRBD1. Unmatched junction bases numbered 0, after V lost 1 base and J lost 1 base. CDR1 and CDR2 from the germline V gene are SEHNR and FQNEAQ (reference sequence). The length of the CDR3 is 15 residues. CDR3: CASSLGTGNTGELFF. The CDR3 DNA is TGTGCCAGCAGCTTAGGGACAGGGAACACCGGGGAGCTGTTTTTT.

The V and J genes are TRBV27 and TRBJ1-2, with TRBD1 matching over 7 bases. From germline, CDR1 is MNHEY and CDR2 SMNVEV (reference sequence). With V trimmed by 5 bases and J by 2 bases, 5 bases remained unmatched. The CDR3 runs to 14 residues. Here the CDR3 DNA reads TGTGCCAGCAGTCCTTCGACAGGGAACTATGGCTACACCTTC. Its translation is CASSPSTGNYGYTF.

CDR3 DNA sequence: TGTGCCAGCAGACTGGTGCGGGAGGGCCTTGAGCAGTTCTTC. Its translation is CASRLVREGLEQFF. The chain employs TRBV28 and TRBJ2-1; the match to TRBD2 covers 9 bases. The CDR3 spans 14 residues. Germline V CDR1 and CDR2: MDHEN, SYDVKM. V lost 6 bases and J lost 9; bases outside the gene matches: 9.

As for this clone: This specimen includes other DNA sequences encoding the same CDR3. The chain is built from TRBV27 and TRBJ2-1, with 14 nucleotides matching TRBD2. The CDR3 runs to 15 residues. CDR1 MNHEY and CDR2 SMNVEV come from the germline V gene (reference sequence). The V segment lost 5 bases and the J segment 8 bases; nucleotides outside the gene matches: 5. CDR3 DNA sequence: TGTGCCAGCAGTCCCGGGACTAGCGGGAGTTATGAGCAGTTCTTC. Translating gives CASSPGTSGSYEQFF.

This chain links TRBV18 with TRBJ2-7; the D is unclear. The germline V and J ends were trimmed by 0 bases and 5 bases, with 8 bases remaining between them. The CDR3 loop spans 13 amino acids. Germline V gene sequence: CDR1 KGHSH, CDR2 LQKENI. The CDR3, as DNA: TGTGCCAGCTCACCACCGGATAGGCACGAGCAGTACTTC. Protein product: CASSPPDRHEQYF.

The V and J genes are TRBV5-1 and TRBJ1-4, with D unclear. The CDR3 spans 15 residues. V gave up 4 bases and J gave up 6 bases, with 16 bases separating them. Per germline, CDR1 SGHRS and CDR2 YFSETQ. CDR3: CASSTTRAPDEKLFF. The CDR3 DNA is TGCGCCAGCAGCACGACCCGGGCCCCTGATGAAAAACTGTTTTTT. Filled out from reference TRBV5-1 and TRBJ1-4, the complete variable domain reads KAGVTQTPRYLIKTRGQQVTLSCSPISGHRSVSWYQQTPGQGLQFLFEYFSETQRNKGNFPGRFSGRQFSNSRSEMNVSTLELGDSALYLCASSTTRAPDEKLFFGSGTQLSVL.

J is TRBJ2-1 and V is TRBV9; the D is unclear. Germline V gives CDR1 SGDLS, CDR2 YYNGEE. The CDR3 has 15 amino acids. The V and J ends lost 4 bases and 3 bases respectively, with 14 bases between them. CDR3 loop: CASSRSADVYNEQFF. Here the CDR3 DNA reads TGTGCCAGCAGCAGGTCAGCCGACGTCTACAATGAGCAGTTCTTC.

This CDR3 is CASSNRLGFEQFF. The CDR3 DNA is TGTGCCAGCAGCAATCGACTAGGTTTTGAGCAGTTCTTC. The chain links TRBV21-1 to TRBJ2-1; TRBD2 is taken as the D call from the table, unchecked against the DNA. TRBV21-1 is a documented pseudogene. The CDR3 loop spans 13 amino acids.

The CDR3 spells CASLLTRYRVSGNTIYF. The DNA of the CDR3 is TGTGCCAGCCTACTAACCCGGTACAGGGTCTCTGGAAACACCATATATTTT. The chain employs TRBV2 and TRBJ1-3, with a weak D call TRBD1 (6 bases). Trimming took 8 bases from V and 0 from J, leaving 20 bases between them. The CDR3 is made up of 17 amino acids. Germline V gene data show CDR1 as SNHLY and CDR2 as FYNNEI.

This chain connects TRBV27 to TRBJ2-7; 7 positions agree with TRBD2. The trim removed 3 bases at V and 6 bases at J, leaving 11 bases unmatched. From germline, CDR1 is MNHEY and CDR2 SMNVEV (reference sequence). CDR3 length: 15 residues. The DNA of the CDR3 is TGTGCCAGCAGTTTCAGGGATGTGGCTAGCGGCGAGCAGTACTTC. As protein: CASSFRDVASGEQYF.

The chain recombines TRBV6-5 with TRBJ2-1; no definite D call. Germline V gives CDR1 MNHEY, CDR2 SVGAGI. The CDR3 spans 13 residues. The V and J ends lost 6 bases and 1 base respectively, with 7 bases between them. In nucleotides, the CDR3 is TGTGCCAGCAGCCACGGGTCCTACAATGAGCAGTTCTTC. Translated: CASSHGSYNEQFF.

The chain carries TRBV19 and TRBJ2-6; D is possibly TRBD1 (6 bases). Germline loops: CDR1 LNHDA, CDR2 SQIVND (reference sequence). With 1 base removed from V and 2 bases from J, the gap between germline ends came to 15 bases. The CDR3 runs to 18 residues. CDR3 sequence reads: CASSIAGGPLTGANVLTF. The CDR3, as DNA: TGTGCCAGTAGTATAGCTGGGGGCCCTCTCACTGGGGCCAACGTCCTGACTTTC. Full variable domain (missing parts from reference TRBV19 and TRBJ2-6): DGGITQSPKYLFRKEGQNVTLSCEQNLNHDAMYWYRQDPGQGLRLIYYSQIVNDFQKGDIAEGYSVSREKKESFPLTVTSAQKNPTAFYLCASSIAGGPLTGANVLTFGAGSRLTVL.

V gene TRBV5-3 combines with J gene TRBJ2-3; 7 nucleotides line up with TRBD2. TRBV5-3 is an ORF for which the function is uncertain. CDR3 length: 20 amino acids. The V segment lost 2 bases and the J segment 0 bases; nucleotides outside the gene matches: 18. The CDR3 DNA sequence: TGTGCCAGAAGCTTAGATACGGCGGGAGCGCTTACCTCTAGCACAGATACGCAGTATTTT. Translated: CARSLDTAGALTSSTDTQYF.

V and J are TRBV30 and TRBJ2-7, with 7 bases fitting TRBD2. The CDR3 length is 13 residues. The junction had 3 bases not matched to a gene; V was cut back by 0 bases and J by 4 bases. Per the germline V gene, CDR1 is GTSNPN and CDR2 is SVGIG (reference sequence). Here the CDR3 reads CAWSVGEGYEQYF. CDR3 bases: TGTGCCTGGAGTGTGGGGGAGGGATACGAGCAGTACTTC.

V gene TRBV28 combines with J gene TRBJ1-6; D call uncertain. CDR3 size: 16 residues. Deletions cut 6 bases from V and 0 bases from J, with 12 bases between. CDR1 is MDHEN and CDR2 is SYDVKM in the germline V gene. CDR3 sequence (DNA): TGTGCCAGCAGATATGACATCGGCTCCTATAATTCACCCCTCCACTTT. Translated, it gives CASRYDIGSYNSPLHF. The full variable domain, its missing parts supplied by reference TRBV28 and TRBJ1-6, is DVKVTQSSRYLVKRTGEKVFLECVQDMDHENMFWYRQDPGLGLRLIYFSYDVKMKEKGDIPEGYSVSREKKERFSLILESASTNQTSMYLCASRYDIGSYNSPLHFGNGTRLTVT.

The gene calls are TRBV2 and TRBJ2-5, with 7 nucleotides matching TRBD2. The CDR3 loop spans 17 amino acids. CDR1 and CDR2 (germline): SNHLY, FYNNEI. The J segment lost 2 bases and the V segment lost 2 bases, leaving 11 bases of the junction unmatched. Here the CDR3 reads CASSERHSGTRQETQYF. The CDR3 DNA is TGTGCCAGCAGTGAACGACACAGCGGGACCAGGCAAGAGACCCAGTACTTC.

V and J are TRBV29-1 and TRBJ2-1, with D tentatively TRBD1 (6 bases). CDR3 size: 13 residues. Trimming removed 6 bases from V and 3 bases from J, with 12 bases in between. CDR1 is SQVTM and CDR2 is ANQGSEA in the germline V gene. The CDR3 DNA is TGCAGCGTCAACAGGGCGGACTACAATGAGCAGTTCTTC. Translated, it gives CSVNRADYNEQFF.

This chain links TRBV28 with TRBJ1-5; a possible D gene is TRBD1 (5 bases). This CDR3 contains 14 residues. Trimming took off 4 bases at V and 5 bases at J, with 12 bases between the two ends. Germline V lookup: CDR1 MDHEN, CDR2 SYDVKM. DNA for the CDR3: TGTGCCAGCAGTTCCCCAGGGTTGCATCAGCCCCAGCATTTT. It encodes CASSSPGLHQPQHF. Filled out from reference TRBV28 and TRBJ1-5, the complete variable domain reads DVKVTQSSRYLVKRTGEKVFLECVQDMDHENMFWYRQDPGLGLRLIYFSYDVKMKEKGDIPEGYSVSREKKERFSLILESASTNQTSMYLCASSSPGLHQPQHFGDGTRLSIL.

Concerning this clone itself: This sample includes further DNA sequences coding for the same CDR3. The chain's CDR3 is CASSLGRSSYEQYF. CDR3 sequence (DNA): TGTGCCAGCAGCTTAGGCAGATCCTCCTACGAGCAGTACTTC. The chain combines TRBV7-2 with TRBJ2-7; no firm D call. Trimming cost V 1 base and J 0 bases, with 7 bases left between them. Per germline, CDR1 SGHTA and CDR2 FQGNSA. CDR3 size: 14 residues. Variable domain in full (rest from reference TRBV7-2 and TRBJ2-7): GAGVSQSPSNKVTEKGKDVELRCDPISGHTALYWYRQSLGQGLEFLIYFQGNSAPDKSGLPSDRFSAERTGGSVSTLTIQRTQQEDSAVYLCASSLGRSSYEQYFGPGTRLTVT.

The chain recombines TRBV28 with TRBJ2-7; D gene uncertain. The CDR3 runs to 14 residues. Per the germline V gene, CDR1 is MDHEN and CDR2 is SYDVKM. Trimming removed 1 base from V and 1 base from J, with 8 bases in between. CDR3 in amino acids: CASSLFPISYEQYF. The CDR3 DNA reads TGTGCCAGCAGTTTATTCCCTATATCCTACGAGCAGTACTTC.